A selection of T cell receptor beta chains follows, all from one sample in a study of radiotherapy plus CTLA-4 blockade in lung cancer. Clones were sequenced by immunoSEQ multiplex PCR, and TCRdb holds only the in-frame ones, with some missing. Of about 66,000 clones in the sample, about four fifths were seen once. The material was peripheral blood, obtained from a patient treated with radiotherapy plus ipilimumab. Every receptor here comes from a human donor with non-small cell lung cancer who had a partial response to radiotherapy plus ipilimumab. Each CDR3 is given with its conserved first and last residue. The D gene is left open where the match is weak. Clone size, where shown, is once, few, many, or a class for clones that have expanded.

v_call: TRBV27
j_call: TRBJ2-7
clone_size: -
d_call: TRBD2
cdr3_aa: CASSLSLAGSSYEQYF
cdr3_nt: TGTGCCAGCAGTTTATCGCTAGCGGGTAGCTCCTACGAGCAGTACTTC

v_call: TRBV2
j_call: TRBJ2-7
clone_size: -
d_call: TRBD1
cdr3_aa: CASSGQGTSYEQYF
cdr3_nt: TGTGCCAGCAGTGGACAGGGAACCTCCTACGAGCAGTACTTC

v_call: TRBV7-2
j_call: TRBJ2-5
clone_size: -
d_call: -
cdr3_aa: CASSTRDYQETQYF
cdr3_nt: TGTGCCAGCAGCACACGGGACTACCAAGAGACCCAGTACTTC

v_call: TRBV2
j_call: TRBJ2-5
clone_size: -
d_call: TRBD2
cdr3_aa: CASKGAGGRETQYF
cdr3_nt: TGTGCCAGCAAGGGAGCGGGAGGGCGCGAGACCCAGTACTTC

v_call: TRBV19
j_call: TRBJ1-5
clone_size: once
d_call: -
cdr3_aa: CASSIARGTSNQPQHF
cdr3_nt: TGTGCCAGTAGTATTGCCCGGGGGACTAGCAATCAGCCCCAGCATTTT

v_call: TRBV5-1
j_call: TRBJ2-3
clone_size: -
d_call: TRBD2
cdr3_aa: CASSLTGGFTDTQYF
cdr3_nt: TGCGCCAGCAGCTTGACGGGAGGGTTCACAGATACGCAGTATTTT

v_call: TRBV5-1
j_call: TRBJ2-3
clone_size: -
d_call: -
cdr3_aa: CASSPGQNTDTQYF
cdr3_nt: TGCGCCAGCAGCCCCGGACAGAACACAGATACGCAGTATTTT

v_call: TRBV5-1
j_call: TRBJ2-7
clone_size: -
d_call: -
cdr3_aa: CASSLWASGEQYF
cdr3_nt: TGCGCCAGCAGCTTGTGGGCCTCCGGCGAGCAGTACTTC

v_call: TRBV7-2
j_call: TRBJ2-2
clone_size: once
d_call: -
cdr3_aa: CASSPRGGGIGTGELFF
cdr3_nt: TGTGCCAGCAGCCCCAGGGGAGGGGGTATTGGCACCGGGGAGCTGTTTTTT

v_call: TRBV6-5
j_call: TRBJ2-7
clone_size: -
d_call: TRBD1
cdr3_aa: CASSYRTGKSYEQYF
cdr3_nt: TGTGCCAGCAGTTACCGGACAGGGAAGTCCTACGAGCAGTACTTC

v_call: TRBV6-1
j_call: TRBJ1-5
clone_size: -
d_call: TRBD1
cdr3_aa: CATKSGGGNQPQHF
cdr3_nt: TGTGCCACCAAATCAGGGGGAGGCAATCAGCCCCAGCATTTT

v_call: TRBV5-1
j_call: TRBJ2-1
clone_size: few
d_call: TRBD1
cdr3_aa: CASSWGTGGNEQFF
cdr3_nt: TGCGCCAGCAGCTGGGGGACAGGGGGGAATGAGCAGTTCTTC

v_call: TRBV9
j_call: TRBJ2-7
clone_size: -
d_call: -
cdr3_aa: CASSLRGIPYEQYF
cdr3_nt: TGTGCCAGCAGCCTCCGGGGAATCCCCTACGAGCAGTACTTC

v_call: TRBV19
j_call: TRBJ2-3
clone_size: -
d_call: -
cdr3_aa: CASSWRDRGKNTQYF
cdr3_nt: TGTGCCAGTAGTTGGCGGGACCGCGGTAAAAATACGCAGTATTTT

v_call: TRBV2
j_call: TRBJ2-7
clone_size: -
d_call: -
cdr3_aa: CASRRQSYEQYF
cdr3_nt: TGTGCCAGCAGAAGACAGTCTTACGAGCAGTACTTC

v_call: TRBV30
j_call: TRBJ2-5
clone_size: -
d_call: -
cdr3_aa: CAWKLHQETQYF
cdr3_nt: TGTGCCTGGAAACTTCACCAAGAGACCCAGTACTTC

v_call: TRBV19
j_call: TRBJ2-2
clone_size: few
d_call: -
cdr3_aa: CASSNPAGTGELFF
cdr3_nt: TGTGCCAGTAGTAACCCAGCGGGCACCGGGGAGCTGTTTTTT

v_call: TRBV28
j_call: TRBJ2-3
clone_size: -
d_call: TRBD1
cdr3_aa: CASSIQGGTDTQYF
cdr3_nt: TGTGCCAGCAGCATACAGGGGGGTACAGATACGCAGTATTTT

v_call: TRBV9
j_call: TRBJ1-1
clone_size: -
d_call: -
cdr3_aa: CAGTPQASMNTEAFF
cdr3_nt: TGTGCCGGAACCCCCCAGGCGTCGATGAACACTGAAGCTTTCTTT

v_call: TRBV28
j_call: TRBJ1-5
clone_size: -
d_call: -
cdr3_aa: CASSRTANQPQHF
cdr3_nt: TGTGCCAGCAGCCGGACAGCAAATCAGCCCCAGCATTTT

v_call: TRBV27
j_call: TRBJ1-4
clone_size: once
d_call: TRBD1
cdr3_aa: CASSTGQGREKLFF
cdr3_nt: TGTGCCAGCAGTACCGGACAGGGTAGAGAAAAACTGTTTTTT

v_call: TRBV4-1
j_call: TRBJ2-5
clone_size: once
d_call: -
cdr3_aa: CASSQDRGGGNQETQYF
cdr3_nt: TGCGCCAGCAGCCAAGATCGGGGTGGGGGGAACCAAGAGACCCAGTACTTC

v_call: TRBV30
j_call: TRBJ1-2
clone_size: -
d_call: TRBD1
cdr3_aa: CALRGTGKNYGYTF
cdr3_nt: TGTGCCTTGCGGGGGACAGGGAAAAACTATGGCTACACCTTC

v_call: TRBV5-8
j_call: TRBJ2-5
clone_size: -
d_call: TRBD2
cdr3_aa: CASSQTSGSGVQYF
cdr3_nt: TGTGCCAGCAGCCAAACTAGCGGGAGTGGGGTACAGTACTTC

v_call: TRBV5-8
j_call: TRBJ1-2
clone_size: -
d_call: TRBD1
cdr3_aa: CASSPGRGQYYGYTF
cdr3_nt: TGTGCCAGCAGCCCGGGGCGGGGACAGTATTATGGCTACACCTTC

v_call: TRBV30
j_call: TRBJ2-7
clone_size: -
d_call: TRBD2
cdr3_aa: CALGREFSYEQYF
cdr3_nt: TGTGCCTTGGGGCGGGAGTTTTCCTACGAGCAGTACTTC

v_call: TRBV18
j_call: TRBJ2-6
clone_size: -
d_call: -
cdr3_aa: CASSRGSGANVLTF
cdr3_nt: TGTGCCAGCTCCCGGGGGAGTGGGGCCAACGTCCTGACTTTC

v_call: TRBV5-4
j_call: TRBJ2-7
clone_size: -
d_call: -
cdr3_aa: CASSPRPGLGGPSYEQYF
cdr3_nt: TGTGCCAGCAGCCCACGGCCGGGGTTAGGGGGTCCGTCCTACGAGCAGTACTTC

v_call: TRBV6-5
j_call: TRBJ2-1
clone_size: -
d_call: TRBD1
cdr3_aa: CASSYSGTGWKDEQFF
cdr3_nt: TGTGCCAGCAGTTACTCGGGGACAGGGTGGAAGGATGAGCAGTTCTTC

v_call: TRBV5-1
j_call: TRBJ2-7
clone_size: -
d_call: TRBD2
cdr3_aa: CASSQRTSGHYEQYF
cdr3_nt: TGCGCCAGCAGCCAGAGGACTAGCGGCCACTACGAGCAGTACTTC

v_call: TRBV6-1
j_call: TRBJ1-1
clone_size: -
d_call: -
cdr3_aa: CASSEKDKNTEAFF
cdr3_nt: TGTGCCAGCAGTGAAAAGGACAAGAACACTGAAGCTTTCTTT

v_call: TRBV7-9
j_call: TRBJ1-1
clone_size: -
d_call: TRBD1
cdr3_aa: CASSFTRDRGKRGAFF
cdr3_nt: TGTGCCAGCAGCTTTACCCGGGACAGGGGGAAGAGAGGAGCTTTCTTT

v_call: TRBV5-1
j_call: TRBJ2-2
clone_size: -
d_call: -
cdr3_aa: CASGESGSNTGELFF
cdr3_nt: TGCGCCAGCGGAGAGAGCGGATCGAACACCGGGGAGCTGTTTTTT